These 11 T cell receptor beta chains were all obtained from the same sample, sequenced in a study of Ad26.COV2.S vaccination and SARS-CoV-2 variants. Sequencing was performed with immunoSEQ multiplex PCR; in TCRdb, only in-frame clones are kept and a portion is missing. The repertoire holds 200,000 to 250,000 clones, with roughly 90% as singletons. Treatment of the sample: roughly 19 received Ad26.COV2.S at low or high dose, single or two shots; about 5 received placebo; per-sample allocation not given. At day 63 after the first vaccine or placebo injection, samples were drawn. Material: peripheral blood, obtained in a trial of Ad26.COV2.S vaccine versus placebo. The receptors were gathered from a person aged 18-60 years who received the Ad26.COV2.S COVID-19 vaccine or a placebo.

The chain links TRBV19 to TRBJ1-2; D is ambiguous. V lost 7 bases, J lost 8 bases, and 8 bases lay in between. Germline assignment: CDR1 LNHDA and CDR2 SQIVND (reference sequence). The CDR3 totals 10 residues. The CDR3: CASNKGGYTF. CDR3 nucleotides: TGTGCCAGTAATAAGGGCGGCTACACCTTC.

The chain is built from TRBV9 and TRBJ2-7; 8 bases match TRBD1. The CDR3 runs 14 residues. V shed 3 bases and J 3 bases; nucleotides not matched to a gene: 5. Germline-derived CDR1 and CDR2 are SGDLS and YYNGEE. The CDR3 nucleotides read TGTGCCAGCAGCGGGTACGGGACAGGCTACGAGCAGTACTTC. Amino acids: CASSGYGTGYEQYF.

V gene TRBV28 combines with J gene TRBJ1-1, with no clear D. This CDR3 is 16 amino acids long. The germline V and J ends were trimmed by 2 bases and 0 bases, with 13 bases remaining between them. Germline CDR1 and CDR2: MDHEN and SYDVKM. The CDR3 protein is CASSLGLRTMNTEAFF. Here the CDR3 DNA reads TGTGCCAGCAGTTTAGGCCTAAGGACGATGAACACTGAAGCTTTCTTT.

The gene calls are TRBV5-4 and TRBJ1-2, with TRBD1 as a possible D gene (6 bases). The germline gives CDR1 SGHNT, CDR2 YYREEE (reference sequence). V shed 0 bases and J shed 7 bases, with 16 bases lying between them. This CDR3 region has 15 residues. The CDR3 DNA follows: TGTGCCAGCAGCTTGGCGGGGGGAGGGGGTATTGGCTACACCTTC. This sequence encodes CASSLAGGGGIGYTF. Looking up the rest from reference TRBV5-4 and TRBJ1-2 gives the full variable domain: ETGVTQSPTHLIKTRGQQVTLRCSSQSGHNTVSWYQQALGQGPQFIFQYYREEENGRGNFPPRFSGLQFPNYSSELNVNALELDDSALYLCASSLAGGGGIGYTFGSGTRLTVV.

As DNA, the CDR3 is TGCAGTGCTATTGACACGGGCCCCCTCCAGCAGTACTTC. This codes for CSAIDTGPLQQYF. This rearrangement joins TRBV20-1 to TRBJ2-7; D ambiguous. CDR3 length: 13 residues. Germline CDR1 DFQATT, CDR2 SNEGSKA (reference sequence). V gave up 4 bases and J gave up 8 bases, with 18 bases separating them.

V usage is TRBV2 and J usage is TRBJ2-3; 16 nucleotides align to TRBD2. Germline-derived CDR1 and CDR2 are SNHLY and FYNNEI. The CDR3 totals 18 residues. The trim removed 6 bases at V and 4 bases at J, leaving 10 bases unmatched. The CDR3 loop reads CASSPGLAGGRFADTQYF. As DNA, the CDR3 is TGTGCCAGCAGCCCGGGACTAGCGGGGGGGCGTTTCGCAGATACGCAGTATTTT.

This rearrangement joins TRBV11-3 to TRBJ2-2; TRBD2 aligns across 8 bases. The CDR3 runs to 15 residues. J gave up 2 bases and V 4 bases, and 3 bases lay outside the gene matches. Germline V gene data show CDR1 as SGHNT and CDR2 as YENEEA. The CDR3 loop is CASSSGLANTGELFF. The CDR3, as DNA: TGTGCCAGCAGCTCCGGACTAGCCAACACCGGGGAGCTGTTTTTT.

This chain uses TRBV10-3 with TRBJ2-2, with TRBD1 matching over 10 bases. The CDR3 loop spans 15 amino acids. Germline CDR1 and CDR2: ENHRY and SYGVKD. V was pared by 7 bases and J by 7 bases, with 9 bases of the junction left unmatched. The CDR3 sequence: CAIKETGGFNGELFF. CDR3 DNA: TGTGCCATCAAAGAGACAGGGGGCTTTAACGGGGAGCTGTTTTTT.

The chain has TRBV30 and TRBJ2-1, with TRBD1 as a possible D gene (5 bases). The germline V gene encodes CDR1 GTSNPN and CDR2 SVGIG (reference sequence). Trimming pared 2 bases from V and 2 bases from J, leaving 13 bases between. The CDR3 loop spans 15 amino acids. For the CDR3, the DNA is TGTGCCTGGAGTCCTGACAGATTGGCCTACAATGAGCAGTTCTTC. This translates into CAWSPDRLAYNEQFF. Filled out from reference TRBV30 and TRBJ2-1, the complete variable domain reads SQTIHQWPATLVQPVGSPLSLECTVEGTSNPNLYWYRQAAGRGLQLLFYSVGIGQISSEVPQNLSASRPQDRQFILSSKKLLLSDSGFYLCAWSPDRLAYNEQFFGPGTRLTVL.

This clone came up a few times. This sequence joins TRBV29-1 and TRBJ1-2, with no clear D. This CDR3 has 12 amino acids. Germline CDR1 is SQVTM and CDR2 is ANQGSEA. V was trimmed by 4 bases and J by 3 bases, leaving 9 bases between them. CDR3 bases: TGCAGCGTTGGCCCGGCTCACTATGGCTACACCTTC. Translation: CSVGPAHYGYTF.

The V and J genes are TRBV10-3 and TRBJ1-3; no clear D gene. This CDR3 region has 13 residues. Germline V CDR1 and CDR2: ENHRY, SYGVKD. The V end lost 0 bases, the J end lost 4 bases, and 4 bases lay between the germline ends. CDR3 coding DNA: TGTGCCATCAGTGAGTCGCCCGGAAACACCATATATTTT. Translating it yields CAISESPGNTIYF.